This T cell receptor (beta chain) originates from a study of blood T cell repertoires in COVID-19. The protocol was immunoSEQ multiplex PCR, while the TCRdb copy is restricted to in-frame clones and leaves out a portion. The sample has around 89,000 clones, around 72% seen once. J gave up 5 bases and V 10 bases, and 11 bases lay outside the gene matches. This CDR3 is built from 13 residues. Germline V lookup: CDR1 ENHRY, CDR2 SYGVKD. Sequenced input: peripheral blood. The receptor's source is an elderly woman with acute or convalescent COVID-19. The V call is TRBV10-3, the J call TRBJ2-7, with 7 bases that match TRBD2. The CDR3 protein is CATSGGISDEQYF. In nucleotides, the CDR3 is TGTGCCACCTCGGGGGGAATAAGCGACGAGCAGTACTTC.